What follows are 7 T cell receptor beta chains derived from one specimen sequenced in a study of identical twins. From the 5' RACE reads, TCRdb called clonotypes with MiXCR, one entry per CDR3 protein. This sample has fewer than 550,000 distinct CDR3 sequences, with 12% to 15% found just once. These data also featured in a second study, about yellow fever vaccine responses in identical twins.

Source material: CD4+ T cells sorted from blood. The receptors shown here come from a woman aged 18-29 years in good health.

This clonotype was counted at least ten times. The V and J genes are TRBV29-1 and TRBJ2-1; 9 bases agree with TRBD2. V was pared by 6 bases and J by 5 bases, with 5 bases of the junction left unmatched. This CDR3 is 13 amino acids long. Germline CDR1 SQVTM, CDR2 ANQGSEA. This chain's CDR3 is CSVGTSRDNEQFF. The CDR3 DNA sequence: TGCAGCGTAGGGACTAGCAGAGACAATGAGCAGTTCTTC.

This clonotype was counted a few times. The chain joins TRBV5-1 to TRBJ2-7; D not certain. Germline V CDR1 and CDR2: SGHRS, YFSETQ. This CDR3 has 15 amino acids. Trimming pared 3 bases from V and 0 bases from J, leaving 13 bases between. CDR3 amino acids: CASSSRVSSSYEQYF. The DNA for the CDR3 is TGCGCCAGCAGCTCCCGGGTATCCTCCTCCTACGAGCAGTACTTC.

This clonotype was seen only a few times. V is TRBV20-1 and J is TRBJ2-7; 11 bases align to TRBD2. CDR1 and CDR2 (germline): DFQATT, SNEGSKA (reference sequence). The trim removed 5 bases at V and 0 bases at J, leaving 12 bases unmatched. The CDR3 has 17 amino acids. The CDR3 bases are TGCAGTGCTCCCCTGGCACTAGCGGGGGCAAGCTCCTACGAGCAGTACGTC. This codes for CSAPLALAGASSYEQYV.

CDR3 DNA sequence: TGCAGTGTATGGGGCCAGGCTCCCTACGAGCAGTACTTC. This sequence encodes CSVWGQAPYEQYF. The chain links TRBV20-1 to TRBJ2-7; D is perhaps TRBD1 (5 bases). The germline V gene has CDR1 DFQATT and CDR2 SNEGSKA (reference sequence). The CDR3 runs to 13 residues. Deletions cut 7 bases from V and 2 bases from J, with 15 bases between.

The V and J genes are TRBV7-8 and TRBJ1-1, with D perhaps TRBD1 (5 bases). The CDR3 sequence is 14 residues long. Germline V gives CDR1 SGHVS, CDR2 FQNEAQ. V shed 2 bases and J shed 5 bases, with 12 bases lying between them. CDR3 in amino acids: CASSLLRDRTEAFF. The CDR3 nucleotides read TGTGCCAGCAGCTTACTCAGGGATAGGACTGAAGCTTTCTTT.

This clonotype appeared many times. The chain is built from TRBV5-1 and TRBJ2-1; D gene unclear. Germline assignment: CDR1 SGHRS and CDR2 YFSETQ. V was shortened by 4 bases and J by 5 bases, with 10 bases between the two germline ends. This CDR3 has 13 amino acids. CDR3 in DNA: TGCGCCAGCAGCCCCGGAAGTGACAATGAGCAGTTCTTC. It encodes CASSPGSDNEQFF.

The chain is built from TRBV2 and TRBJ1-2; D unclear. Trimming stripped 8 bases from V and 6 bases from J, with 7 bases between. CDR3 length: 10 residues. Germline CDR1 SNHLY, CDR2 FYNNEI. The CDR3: CASWMNGYTF. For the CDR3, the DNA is TGTGCCAGCTGGATGAATGGCTACACCTTC.